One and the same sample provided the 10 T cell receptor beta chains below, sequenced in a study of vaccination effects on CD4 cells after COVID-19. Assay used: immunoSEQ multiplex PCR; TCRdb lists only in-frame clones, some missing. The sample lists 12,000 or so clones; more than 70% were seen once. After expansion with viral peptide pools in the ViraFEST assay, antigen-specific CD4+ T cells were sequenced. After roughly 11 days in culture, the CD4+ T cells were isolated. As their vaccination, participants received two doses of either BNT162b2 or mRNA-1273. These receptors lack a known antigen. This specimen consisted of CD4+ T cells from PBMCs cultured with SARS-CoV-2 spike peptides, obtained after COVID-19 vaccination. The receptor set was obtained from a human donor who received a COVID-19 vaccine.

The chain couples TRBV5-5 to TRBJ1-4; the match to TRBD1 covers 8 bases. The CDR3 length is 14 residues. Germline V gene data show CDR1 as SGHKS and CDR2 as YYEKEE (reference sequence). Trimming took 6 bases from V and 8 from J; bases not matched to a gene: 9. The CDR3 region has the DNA TGTGCCAGCACCCCCCGGACAGGGAGAGAAAAACTGTTTTTT. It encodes CASTPRTGREKLFF.

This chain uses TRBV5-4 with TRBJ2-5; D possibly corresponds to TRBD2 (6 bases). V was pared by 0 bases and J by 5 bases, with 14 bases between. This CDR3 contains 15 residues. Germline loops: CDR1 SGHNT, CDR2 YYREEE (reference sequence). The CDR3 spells CASSLAIGLAETQYF. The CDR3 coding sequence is TGTGCCAGCAGCTTGGCCATAGGGCTAGCGGAGACCCAGTACTTC.

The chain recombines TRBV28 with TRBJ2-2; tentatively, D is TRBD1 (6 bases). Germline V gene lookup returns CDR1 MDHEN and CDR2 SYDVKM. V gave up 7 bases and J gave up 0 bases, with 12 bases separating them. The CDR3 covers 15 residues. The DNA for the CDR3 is TGTGCCAGCACTTGGGCAGGGGCGAACACCGGGGAGCTGTTTTTT. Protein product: CASTWAGANTGELFF.

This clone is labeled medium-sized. CDR3 in amino acids: CASGRPNEKLFF. The CDR3 DNA reads as TGTGCCAGCGGCAGGCCGAATGAAAAACTGTTTTTT. V is TRBV12-3 or TRBV12-4 and J is TRBJ1-4; D gene uncertain. The CDR3 loop spans 12 amino acids. Trimming took 8 bases from V and 5 from J, leaving 9 bases between them.

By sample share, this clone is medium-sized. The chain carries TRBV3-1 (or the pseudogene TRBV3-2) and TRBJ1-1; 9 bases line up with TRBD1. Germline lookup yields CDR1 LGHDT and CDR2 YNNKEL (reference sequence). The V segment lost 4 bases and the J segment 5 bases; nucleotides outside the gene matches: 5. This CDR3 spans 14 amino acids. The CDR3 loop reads CASSLGQGRTEAFF. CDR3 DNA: TGTGCCAGCAGCCTAGGACAGGGGAGGACTGAAGCTTTCTTT.

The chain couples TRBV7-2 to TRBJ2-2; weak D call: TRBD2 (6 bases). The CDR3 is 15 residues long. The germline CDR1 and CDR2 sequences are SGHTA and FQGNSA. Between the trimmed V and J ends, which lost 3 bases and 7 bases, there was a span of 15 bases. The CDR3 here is CASSLFDGGSGELFF. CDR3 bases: TGTGCCAGCAGCTTGTTTGACGGGGGTAGCGGGGAGCTGTTTTTT. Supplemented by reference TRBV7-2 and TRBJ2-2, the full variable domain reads GAGVSQSPSNKVTEKGKDVELRCDPISGHTALYWYRQSLGQGLEFLIYFQGNSAPDKSGLPSDRFSAERTGGSVSTLTIQRTQQEDSAVYLCASSLFDGGSGELFFGEGSRLTVL.

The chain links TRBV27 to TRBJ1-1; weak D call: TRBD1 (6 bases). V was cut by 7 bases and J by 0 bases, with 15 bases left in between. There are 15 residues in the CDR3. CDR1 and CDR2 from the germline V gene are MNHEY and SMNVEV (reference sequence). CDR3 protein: CASNREGVLNTEAFF. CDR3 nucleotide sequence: TGTGCCAGCAACCGAGAGGGGGTTTTGAACACTGAAGCTTTCTTT.

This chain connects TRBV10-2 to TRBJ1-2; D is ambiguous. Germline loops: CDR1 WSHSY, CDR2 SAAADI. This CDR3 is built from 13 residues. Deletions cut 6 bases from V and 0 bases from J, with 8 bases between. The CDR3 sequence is CASSPGTNYGYTF. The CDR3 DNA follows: TGCGCCAGCAGCCCGGGAACTAACTATGGCTACACCTTC.

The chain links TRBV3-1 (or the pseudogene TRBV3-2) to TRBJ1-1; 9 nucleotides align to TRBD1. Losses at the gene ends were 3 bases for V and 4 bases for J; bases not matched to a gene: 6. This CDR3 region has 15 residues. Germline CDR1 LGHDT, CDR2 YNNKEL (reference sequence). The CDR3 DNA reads TGTGCCAGCAGCCAGTCCGGGACAGGGTTCACTGAAGCTTTCTTT. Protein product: CASSQSGTGFTEAFF.

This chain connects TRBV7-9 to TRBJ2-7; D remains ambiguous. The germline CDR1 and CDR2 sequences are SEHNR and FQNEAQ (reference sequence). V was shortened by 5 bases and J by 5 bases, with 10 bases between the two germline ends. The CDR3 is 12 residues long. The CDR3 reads CASSPLSDEQYF. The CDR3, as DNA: TGTGCCAGCAGCCCCCTTTCCGACGAGCAGTACTTC.